The entry that follows covers one T cell receptor beta chain sequence. Its antigen is as yet unknown. In the original processing: The study took CDR3 differences across clinicopathological groups and made a distant-metastasis classifier for papillary thyroid cancer from them. With MiXCR, TCRdb called clones anew from the PCR reads. These V and J calls rely on TCRdb rather than the paper's analysis. The data hold about 92,000 clones, with 14% to 15% observed a single time. Ahead of thyroid surgery, no patient had received treatment of any kind. The data stem from a study of metastatic and nonmetastatic thyroid tumors. Across the whole study: Repertoires were compared across blood and tumor or nodule tissue from malignant and benign thyroid patients.

Study-wide points: As reported, TCR beta diversity in blood and tumor was significantly higher in malignant thyroid tumors than in benign nodules.

The sample consisted of blood. This TCR was recovered from a female donor with papillary thyroid cancer or a benign thyroid nodule (not recorded which). Some clones in this sample may be carry-over from other donors' samples.

DNA of the CDR3: TGCGCCAGCAGGGGGGTAGAGACCCAGTACTTC. This sequence encodes CASRGVETQYF. The chain carries TRBV4-1 and TRBJ2-5; D could derive from TRBD1 or TRBD2 (5 bases each). V was shortened by 6 bases and J by 4 bases, with 6 bases between the two germline ends. Germline CDR1 and CDR2: MGHRA and YSYEKL. This CDR3 has 11 residues.